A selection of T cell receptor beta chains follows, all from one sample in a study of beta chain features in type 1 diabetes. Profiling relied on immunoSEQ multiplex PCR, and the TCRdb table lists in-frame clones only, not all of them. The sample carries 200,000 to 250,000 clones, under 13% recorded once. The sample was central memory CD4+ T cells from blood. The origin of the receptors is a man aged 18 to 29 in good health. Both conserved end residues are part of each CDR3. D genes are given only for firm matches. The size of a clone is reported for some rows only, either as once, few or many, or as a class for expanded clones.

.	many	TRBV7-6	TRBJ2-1	CASSLALHNEQFF	TGTGCCAGCAGCTTAGCTCTCCACAATGAGCAGTTCTTC
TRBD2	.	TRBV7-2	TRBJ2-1	CASSPQGAASGRVRFF	TGTGCCAGCAGCCCCCAAGGGGCGGCTAGCGGGAGGGTACGGTTCTTC
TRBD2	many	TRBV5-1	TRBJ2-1	CASSQTSGSLNEQFF	TGCGCCAGCAGCCAGACTAGCGGGAGTCTCAATGAGCAGTTCTTC
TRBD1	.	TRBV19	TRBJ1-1	CASSIWQGVGRLHEAFF	TGTGCCAGTAGTATATGGCAGGGGGTCGGCAGACTTCATGAAGCTTTCTTT
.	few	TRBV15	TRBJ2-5	CATSRDSGQETQYF	TGTGCCACCAGCAGAGATAGCGGCCAAGAGACCCAGTACTTC
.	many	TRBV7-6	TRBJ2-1	CASSLGPSLSNEQFF	TGTGCCAGCAGCTTAGGGCCGTCCCTCAGCAATGAGCAGTTCTTC
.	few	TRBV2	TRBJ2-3	CASSPSGSPDTQYF	TGTGCCAGCAGCCCCTCGGGGTCTCCTGATACGCAGTATTTT
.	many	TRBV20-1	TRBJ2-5	CRAELSETQYF	TGCAGAGCAGAGCTTAGCGAGACCCAGTACTTC
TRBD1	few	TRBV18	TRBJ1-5	CASSPGQPSNQPQHF	TGTGCCAGCTCCCCGGGACAGCCTAGCAATCAGCCCCAGCATTTT
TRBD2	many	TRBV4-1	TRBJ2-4	CASSQGLAGTPLAKNIQYF	TGCGCCAGCAGCCAGGGACTAGCGGGAACACCGCTAGCCAAAAACATTCAGTACTTC
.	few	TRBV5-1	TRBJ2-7	CASSLAPTSYEQYF	TGCGCCAGCAGCTTGGCCCCGACAAGCTACGAGCAGTACTTC
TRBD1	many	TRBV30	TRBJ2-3	CAWSVFQPGQKDTQYF	TGTGCCTGGAGTGTTTTCCAGCCGGGACAGAAGGATACGCAGTATTTT
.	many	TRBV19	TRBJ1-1	CASIRTDTNTEAFF	TGTGCCAGTATCCGGACAGATACAAACACTGAAGCTTTCTTT
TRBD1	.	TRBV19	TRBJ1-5	CASNFLGQGQWPQHF	TGTGCCAGTAATTTCCTCGGACAGGGGCAATGGCCCCAGCATTTT
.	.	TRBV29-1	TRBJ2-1	CSGQPLGVYNEQFF	TGCAGCGGACAACCACTGGGGGTCTACAATGAGCAGTTCTTC
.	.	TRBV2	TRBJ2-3	CARRTGWAQYF	TGTGCCAGGAGGACGGGGTGGGCGCAGTATTTT
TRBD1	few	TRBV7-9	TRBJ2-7	CASSLGDRGREQYF	TGTGCCAGCAGCTTAGGGGACAGGGGACGTGAGCAGTACTTC
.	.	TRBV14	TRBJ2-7	CASSPQGGLGSYEQYF	TGTGCCAGCAGCCCCCAGGGGGGCCTAGGCTCCTACGAGCAGTACTTC
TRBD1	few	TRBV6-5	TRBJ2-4	CASSYTGGLAKNIQYF	TGTGCCAGCAGTTACACAGGGGGATTAGCCAAAAACATTCAGTACTTC
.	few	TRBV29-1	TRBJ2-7	CSGGTHEQYF	TGCAGCGGAGGGACCCACGAGCAGTACTTC
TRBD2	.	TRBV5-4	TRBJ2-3	CASSETSGRTDTQYF	TGTGCCAGCAGCGAGACTAGCGGCCGCACAGATACGCAGTATTTT
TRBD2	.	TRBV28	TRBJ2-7	CASSPTSGRSYEQYF	TGTGCCAGCAGTCCGACTAGCGGGAGATCCTACGAGCAGTACTTC
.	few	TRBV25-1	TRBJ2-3	CASSVTGADTQYF	TGTGCCAGCAGTGTCACGGGGGCCGATACGCAGTATTTT
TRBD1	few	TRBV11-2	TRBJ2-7	CASSLVRGTGSYEQYF	TGTGCCAGCAGCTTAGTTCGCGGGACAGGGTCCTACGAGCAGTACTTC
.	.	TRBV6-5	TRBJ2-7	CASSFGTDSYEQYF	TGTGCCAGCAGTTTCGGGACGGACTCCTACGAGCAGTACTTC
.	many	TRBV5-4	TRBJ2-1	CASSETGTYNEQFF	TGTGCCAGCAGCGAAACGGGGACCTACAATGAGCAGTTCTTC
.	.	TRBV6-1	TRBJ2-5	CASSEAPRALETQYF	TGTGCCAGCAGTGAAGCACCACGCGCCTTGGAGACCCAGTACTTC
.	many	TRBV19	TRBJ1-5	CASSYARGPGDNQPQHF	TGTGCCAGTAGTTACGCCCGGGGCCCTGGGGACAATCAGCCCCAGCATTTT
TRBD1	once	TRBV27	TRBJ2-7	CASRTGTGASYEQYF	TGTGCCAGCAGGACCGGGACAGGGGCTTCCTACGAGCAGTACTTC
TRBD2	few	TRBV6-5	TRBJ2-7	CAVTSEAPYEQYF	TGTGCGGTGACTAGCGAGGCCCCCTACGAGCAGTACTTC
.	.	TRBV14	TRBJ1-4	CASSAGPYRLFF	TGTGCCAGCAGCGCCGGGCCTTATCGGCTGTTTTTT
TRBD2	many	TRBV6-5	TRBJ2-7	CAVIIIGGSSYEQYF	TGTGCCGTCATTATTATCGGCGGGAGCTCCTACGAGCAGTACTTC
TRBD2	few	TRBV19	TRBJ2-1	CASSIVPSGRAFEQFF	TGTGCCAGTAGTATAGTGCCTAGCGGGAGGGCCTTTGAGCAGTTCTTC
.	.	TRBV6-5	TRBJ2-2	CASSLNTGELFF	TGTGCCAGCAGTTTGAATACCGGGGAGCTGTTTTTT
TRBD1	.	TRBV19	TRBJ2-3	CASSRSQGALDTQYF	TGTGCCAGTAGTAGATCCCAGGGGGCATTGGATACGCAGTATTTT
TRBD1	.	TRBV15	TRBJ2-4	CATSRDRDRAKGNIQYF	TGTGCCACCAGCAGAGATAGGGACAGGGCGAAAGGGAACATTCAGTACTTC
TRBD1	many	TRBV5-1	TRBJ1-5	CASSQGTGNQPQHF	TGCGCCAGCAGTCAAGGGACAGGCAATCAGCCCCAGCATTTT
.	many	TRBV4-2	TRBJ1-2	CASSHGTRGRTTNYGYTF	TGTGCCAGCAGCCACGGGACACGGGGGCGAACCACTAACTATGGCTACACCTTC
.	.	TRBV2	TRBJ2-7	CASIRRQAGSYEQYF	TGTGCCAGCATCCGGAGACAGGCAGGCTCCTACGAGCAGTACTTC
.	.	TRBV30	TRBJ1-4	CAWMRPRTAGEKLFF	TGTGCCTGGATGCGCCCTCGGACAGCCGGAGAAAAACTGTTTTTT
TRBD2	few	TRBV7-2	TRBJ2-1	CASSRSGKGSYNEQFF	TGTGCCAGCAGCCGTAGCGGGAAGGGGTCCTACAATGAGCAGTTCTTC
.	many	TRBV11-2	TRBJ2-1	CASSLEGLAYNEQFF	TGTGCCAGCAGCTTAGAGGGATTAGCCTACAATGAGCAGTTCTTC
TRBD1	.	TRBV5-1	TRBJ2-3	CASSLWTGADTQYF	TGCGCCAGCAGCCTGTGGACAGGGGCAGATACGCAGTATTTT
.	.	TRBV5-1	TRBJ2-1	CASSFGQQQFF	TGCGCCAGCAGCTTTGGACAACAGCAGTTCTTC
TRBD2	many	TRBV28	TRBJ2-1	CASSLVSGSYNEQFF	TGTGCCAGCAGTTTGGTTAGCGGGTCCTACAATGAGCAGTTCTTC
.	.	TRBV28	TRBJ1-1	CASTSTLNTEAFF	TGTGCCAGCACGAGCACGCTTAACACTGAAGCTTTCTTT
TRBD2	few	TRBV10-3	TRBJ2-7	CAISREPIAGSAYEQYF	TGTGCCATCAGTCGAGAACCTATAGCGGGGTCCGCCTACGAGCAGTACTTC
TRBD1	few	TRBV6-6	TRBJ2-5	CASSPLGQYQETQYF	TGTGCCAGCAGTCCGTTGGGACAGTACCAAGAGACCCAGTACTTC
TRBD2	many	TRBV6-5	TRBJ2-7	CASSLGLAGGDHEQYF	TGTGCCAGCAGTTTGGGACTAGCGGGAGGAGACCACGAGCAGTACTTC
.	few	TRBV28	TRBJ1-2	CASSLLQGSGGYTF	TGTGCCAGCAGTTTACTGCAGGGCTCTGGGGGCTACACCTTC